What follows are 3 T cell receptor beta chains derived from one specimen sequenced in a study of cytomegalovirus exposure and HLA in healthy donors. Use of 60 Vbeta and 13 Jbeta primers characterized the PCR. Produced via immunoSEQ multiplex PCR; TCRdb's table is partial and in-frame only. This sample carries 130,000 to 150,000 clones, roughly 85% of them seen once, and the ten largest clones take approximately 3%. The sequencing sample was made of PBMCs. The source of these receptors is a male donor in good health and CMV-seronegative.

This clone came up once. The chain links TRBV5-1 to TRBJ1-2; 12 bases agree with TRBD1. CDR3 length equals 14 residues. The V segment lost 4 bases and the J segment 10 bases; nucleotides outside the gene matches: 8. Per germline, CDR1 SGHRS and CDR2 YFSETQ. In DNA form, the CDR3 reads TGCGCCAGCAGCCCCGGGACAGGGGGCTATCTCTACACCTTC. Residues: CASSPGTGGYLYTF.

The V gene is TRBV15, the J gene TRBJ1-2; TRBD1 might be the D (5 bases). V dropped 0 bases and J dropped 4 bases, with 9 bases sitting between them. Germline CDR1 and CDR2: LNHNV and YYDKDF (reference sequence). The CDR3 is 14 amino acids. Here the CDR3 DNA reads TGTGCCACCAGCAGAGACGGGGGTAGCTATGGCTACACCTTC. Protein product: CATSRDGGSYGYTF.

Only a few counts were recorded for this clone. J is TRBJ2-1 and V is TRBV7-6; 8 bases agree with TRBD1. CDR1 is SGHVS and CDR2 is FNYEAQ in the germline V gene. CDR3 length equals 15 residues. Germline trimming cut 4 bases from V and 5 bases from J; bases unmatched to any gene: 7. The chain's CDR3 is CASSSRTGRNNEQFF. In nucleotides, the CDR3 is TGTGCCAGCAGCTCGCGGACAGGGAGGAACAATGAGCAGTTCTTC.